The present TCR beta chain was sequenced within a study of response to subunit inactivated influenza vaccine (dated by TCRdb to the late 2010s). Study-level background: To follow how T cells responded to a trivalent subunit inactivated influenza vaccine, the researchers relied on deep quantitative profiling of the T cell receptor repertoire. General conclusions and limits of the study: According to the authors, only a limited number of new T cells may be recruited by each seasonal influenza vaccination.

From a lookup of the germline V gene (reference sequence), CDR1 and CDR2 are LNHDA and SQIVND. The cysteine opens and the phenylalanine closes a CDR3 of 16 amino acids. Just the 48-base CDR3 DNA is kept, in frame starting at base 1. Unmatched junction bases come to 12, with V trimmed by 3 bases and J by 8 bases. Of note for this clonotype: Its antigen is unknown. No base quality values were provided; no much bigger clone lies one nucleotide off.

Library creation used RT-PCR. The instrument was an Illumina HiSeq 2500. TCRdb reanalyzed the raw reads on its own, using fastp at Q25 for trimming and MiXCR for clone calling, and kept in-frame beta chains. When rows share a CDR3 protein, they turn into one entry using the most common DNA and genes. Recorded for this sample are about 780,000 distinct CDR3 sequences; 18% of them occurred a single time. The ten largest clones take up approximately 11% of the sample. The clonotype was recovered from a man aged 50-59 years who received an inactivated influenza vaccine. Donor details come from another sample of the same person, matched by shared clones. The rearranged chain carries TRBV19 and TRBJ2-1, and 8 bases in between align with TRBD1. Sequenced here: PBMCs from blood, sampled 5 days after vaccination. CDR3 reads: CASSMGGRSGGDEQFF. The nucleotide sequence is TGTGCCAGTAGTATGGGTGGTCGGTCAGGGGGCGATGAGCAGTTCTTC.